Described below is a single T cell receptor beta chain sequence and its context. Clones were read by immunoSEQ multiplex PCR, and TCRdb kept only the in-frame ones, dropping some. Among tens of thousands of clones listed, approximately 80% were seen once. This sample was included in a study of blood T cell repertoires in COVID-19. CDR1 is SGHNT and CDR2 is YENEEA in the germline V gene. V lost 5 bases and J lost 3; bases outside the gene matches: 8. The CDR3 runs 15 residues. Sequencing was carried out using peripheral blood. The rearrangement joins TRBV11-3 to TRBJ2-5; 8 nucleotides match TRBD1. The clonotype originates from an elderly man with active or convalescent COVID-19. The CDR3 reads CASSPRQGLEETQYF. The CDR3 DNA sequence: TGTGCCAGCAGCCCCAGACAGGGGTTGGAAGAGACCCAGTACTTC.